This T cell receptor beta chain was profiled in a study of blood T cell repertoires in COVID-19. Across the whole study: Samples came from the United States, Italy and Spain, spanning acute and convalescent COVID-19.

As handled by the study authors: Scientists estimated how many nucleated cells there were by amplifying reference gene primers. TCRdb's copy holds only in-frame clones and misses some; the assay was immunoSEQ multiplex PCR. The DNA gave D and trimming, while V, J and clone size come from that table. Found here are around 320,000 clones, 85% to 90% of them singletons; the top ten hold less than 3.5%. CDR1 SGHTS and CDR2 YDEGEE come from the germline V gene. V was clipped by 5 bases and J by 3 bases; unmatched bases: 12. This CDR3 is 17 amino acids long. This chain uses TRBV5-8 with TRBJ1-5, with 9 positions matching TRBD1. This TCR derives from a woman aged 50 to 65 who had been exposed to COVID-19. The sequenced sample consisted of PBMCs or T cells enriched from blood (not recorded which). CDR3 coding DNA: TGTGCCAGCAGTAGGGGGACAGGGAATATTAACAATCAGCCCCAGCATTTT. Encoded protein: CASSRGTGNINNQPQHF. Variable domain in full (rest from reference TRBV5-8 and TRBJ1-5): EAGVTQSPTHLIKTRGQQATLRCSPISGHTSVYWYQQALGLGLQFLLWYDEGEERNRGNFPPRFSGRQFPNYSSELNVNALELEDSALYLCASSRGTGNINNQPQHFGDGTRLSIL.